Following are 21 T cell receptor beta chains from one sample sequenced in a study of T cell responses to AZD1222 COVID-19 vaccine. Here immunoSEQ multiplex PCR was the method, and the copy in TCRdb shows in-frame clones only, minus some. This table holds about 150,000 clones, approximately 90% found once. The sequencing here drew on peripheral blood, taken 28 days after the second AZD1222 dose. The receptor source for this set is an adult who received the AZD1222 COVID-19 vaccine.

This chain connects TRBV6-1 to TRBJ2-1; no firm D call. From germline, CDR1 is MNHNS and CDR2 SASEGT. V was cut by 0 bases and J by 10 bases, with 7 bases left in between. The CDR3 is 12 amino acids. The CDR3 nucleotides read TGTGCCAGCAGTGAAGCCTGGCGGGAGCAGTTCTTC. Its protein is CASSEAWREQFF.

This clone was counted between two and nine times. This rearrangement joins TRBV9 to TRBJ2-7; D remains unclear. CDR3 size: 14 residues. V dropped 0 bases and J dropped 2 bases, with 9 bases sitting between them. CDR1 and CDR2 from the germline V gene are SGDLS and YYNGEE. The CDR3 is CASSVEPETYEQYF. The CDR3 nucleotides are TGTGCCAGCAGCGTAGAGCCGGAAACCTACGAGCAGTACTTC.

V and J are TRBV3-1 (or the pseudogene TRBV3-2) and TRBJ1-2; D not resolved. V dropped 3 bases and J dropped 2 bases, with 4 bases sitting between them. The CDR3 is 12 residues long. Germline V lookup: CDR1 LGHDT, CDR2 YNNKEL (reference sequence). CDR3 sequence: CASSQGNYGYTF. In DNA form, the CDR3 reads TGTGCCAGCAGCCAGGGAAACTATGGCTACACCTTC.

The chain is built from TRBV6-2 or TRBV6-3 and TRBJ1-4, with a weak D call TRBD1 (5 bases). Between the trimmed V and J ends, which lost 4 bases and 6 bases, there was a span of 12 bases. Per germline, CDR1 MNHEY and CDR2 SVGEGT. This CDR3 is built from 14 residues. The CDR3 DNA is TGTGCCAGCAGTTCCCTCATGGGGGATGAAAAACTGTTTTTT. It is translated as CASSSLMGDEKLFF.

The chain uses TRBV10-3 and TRBJ1-3; D uncertain. The CDR3 covers 15 residues. Germline lookup yields CDR1 ENHRY and CDR2 SYGVKD. Between the trimmed V and J ends, which lost 6 bases and 2 bases, there was a span of 14 bases. The CDR3 DNA sequence: TGTGCCATCAGCGCGGGTGTCGAGGCTGGAAACACCATATATTTT. Translated: CAISAGVEAGNTIYF.

This chain links TRBV11-2 with TRBJ1-2; no reliable D call. V was trimmed by 5 bases and J by 8 bases, leaving 12 bases between them. The CDR3 is 12 amino acids. Germline loops: CDR1 SGHAT, CDR2 FQNNGV. The DNA of the CDR3 is TGTGCCAGCAGCCTCGGAAGTTTGGGCTACACCTTC. Translating gives CASSLGSLGYTF.

The chain employs TRBV7-9 and TRBJ2-5, with D uncertain. V was pared by 3 bases and J by 6 bases, with 8 bases between. Germline V gene sequence: CDR1 SEHNR, CDR2 FQNEAQ (reference sequence). The CDR3 length is 12 residues. CDR3 sequence: CASSLVGQTQYF. The DNA of the CDR3 is TGTGCCAGCAGCTTGGTCGGACAGACCCAGTACTTC.

This chain connects TRBV27 to TRBJ2-1; 8 positions agree with TRBD1. The V and J ends lost 6 bases and 2 bases, in that order; junction bases with no gene match: 9. Germline lookup yields CDR1 MNHEY and CDR2 SMNVEV (reference sequence). CDR3 length equals 16 residues. The CDR3 here is CASSDRQGSTYNEQFF. CDR3 sequence (DNA): TGTGCCAGCAGCGACCGACAGGGGTCAACCTACAATGAGCAGTTCTTC.

This clone came up once. J is TRBJ2-7 and V is TRBV19; D remains unclear. The CDR3 extends over 13 amino acids. The V gene lost 1 base and the J gene lost 2 bases, with 6 bases spanning the gap. CDR1 LNHDA and CDR2 SQIVND come from the germline V gene (reference sequence). In DNA, the CDR3 is TGTGCCAGTAGTATAGGACGGGCCTACGAGCAGTACTTC. Translation: CASSIGRAYEQYF.

V usage is TRBV5-5 and J usage is TRBJ2-2; 8 bases agree with TRBD1. Unmatched junction bases numbered 9, after V lost 3 bases and J lost 5 bases. CDR1 is SGHKS and CDR2 is YYEKEE in the germline V gene (reference sequence). CDR3 length: 16 amino acids. In DNA form, the CDR3 reads TGTGCCAGCAGCTCACCGGGACAGGATGTTACCGGGGAGCTGTTTTTT. It translates to CASSSPGQDVTGELFF. Looking up the rest from reference TRBV5-5 and TRBJ2-2 gives the full variable domain: DAGVTQSPTHLIKTRGQQVTLRCSPISGHKSVSWYQQVLGQGPQFIFQYYEKEERGRGNFPDRFSARQFPNYSSELNVNALLLGDSALYLCASSSPGQDVTGELFFGEGSRLTVL.

This clone was counted a single time. The chain carries TRBV5-5 and TRBJ2-2, with a weak D call TRBD1 (6 bases). This CDR3 region has 16 residues. Germline CDR1 SGHKS, CDR2 YYEKEE (reference sequence). Deletions cut 2 bases from V and 0 bases from J, with 11 bases between. CDR3 in DNA: TGTGCCAGCAGCTTCGTAGGGGGTACGAACACCGGGGAGCTGTTTTTT. The encoded protein is CASSFVGGTNTGELFF.

The rearrangement links TRBV18 to TRBJ2-7, with 9 bases aligning to TRBD2. Trimming took 3 bases from V and 3 from J; bases not matched to a gene: 6. The germline V gene has CDR1 KGHSH and CDR2 LQKENI. The CDR3 has 15 residues. The CDR3: CASSPISGRNYEQYF. In DNA form, the CDR3 reads TGTGCCAGCTCACCCATAAGCGGGAGGAACTACGAGCAGTACTTC.

This sequence joins TRBV4-3 and TRBJ1-6; D gene ambiguous. CDR3 length equals 13 residues. Germline V gene lookup returns CDR1 LGHNA and CDR2 YSLEER. Between the trimmed V and J ends, which lost 0 bases and 10 bases, there was a span of 7 bases. The CDR3: CASSQDLGSPLHF. The CDR3 nucleotides are TGCGCCAGCAGCCAAGATTTGGGCTCACCCCTCCACTTT.

The chain has TRBV18 and TRBJ2-7; 7 bases match TRBD1. Germline CDR1 and CDR2: KGHSH and LQKENI. The CDR3 has 14 amino acids. The trim removed 3 bases at V and 2 bases at J, leaving 4 bases unmatched. In DNA, the CDR3 is TGTGCCAGCTCACCTACAGGGGCGCCCTACGAGCAGTACTTC. Its protein is CASSPTGAPYEQYF.

The chain has TRBV18 and TRBJ2-7, with D possibly being TRBD2 (7 bases). Trimming pared 3 bases from V and 2 bases from J, leaving 17 bases between. Germline loops: CDR1 KGHSH, CDR2 LQKENI. The CDR3 runs to 16 residues. The CDR3: CASSPPRGGETYEQYF. In DNA, the CDR3 is TGTGCCAGCTCACCCCCTAGGGGGGGCGAAACCTACGAGCAGTACTTC.

The CDR3 loop reads CASSPRGGSVSSPGELFF. The CDR3, as DNA: TGTGCCAGCTCACCCCGCGGCGGGTCGGTCAGTTCACCCGGGGAGCTGTTTTTT. This chain joins TRBV18 and TRBJ2-2; a weak D match, TRBD2 (5 bases). The germline CDR1 and CDR2 sequences are KGHSH and LQKENI. Trimming removed 3 bases from V and 6 bases from J, with 23 bases in between. The CDR3 has 18 amino acids.

The chain carries TRBV7-2 and TRBJ2-4, with 9 bases that match TRBD1. The CDR3 loop spans 15 amino acids. CDR1 is SGHTA, CDR2 FQGNSA, per germline. Trimming took 3 bases from V and 9 from J; bases not matched to a gene: 9. The CDR3 reads CASSLRTGALGIQYF. The CDR3 nucleotides read TGTGCCAGCAGCTTGAGGACAGGGGCTTTGGGCATTCAGTACTTC.

This clone occurred a few times. The chain recombines TRBV25-1 with TRBJ1-2, with 7 bases identical to TRBD1. Unmatched junction bases numbered 5, after V lost 10 bases and J lost 0 bases. This CDR3 has 13 amino acids. CDR1 MGHDK and CDR2 SYGVNS come from the germline V gene. CDR3 region: CATWDSSNYGYTF. In DNA, the CDR3 is TGTGCCACCTGGGACAGTTCTAACTATGGCTACACCTTC.

The chain is built from TRBV30 and TRBJ1-3; the D gene is possibly TRBD1 (5 bases). V was pared by 4 bases and J by 0 bases, with 16 bases between. There are 16 residues in the CDR3. The V gene's germline CDR1 is GTSNPN and CDR2 SVGIG (reference sequence). The CDR3 loop is CAWNPRLTDSGNTIYF. CDR3 sequence (DNA): TGTGCCTGGAACCCGCGCCTGACAGACTCTGGAAACACCATATATTTT.

The chain uses TRBV27 and TRBJ1-1; D gene unclear. CDR1 is MNHEY and CDR2 is SMNVEV in the germline V gene (reference sequence). This CDR3 is 13 amino acids long. V lost 7 bases, J lost 2 bases, and 11 bases lay in between. The CDR3 protein is CASKPGGNTEAFF. The CDR3 DNA is TGTGCCAGCAAGCCGGGAGGAAACACTGAAGCTTTCTTT.

This clone was detected once. The rearrangement links TRBV28 to TRBJ1-3; the D gene is possibly TRBD1 (5 bases). V lost 4 bases and J 0 bases, leaving 7 bases between the germline ends. The CDR3 consists of 14 residues. The germline V gene encodes CDR1 MDHEN and CDR2 SYDVKM. The CDR3: CASSSTASGNTIYF. CDR3 nucleotide sequence: TGTGCCAGCAGTTCGACAGCCTCTGGAAACACCATATATTTT.